These T cell receptor beta chains were read from a single sample in a study of cytomegalovirus exposure and HLA in healthy donors. Repertoires were generated with immunoSEQ multiplex PCR, while TCRdb's copy carries only in-frame clones and drops some. This table has around 210,000 clones, 65% to 80% appearing once. The sequenced sample was PBMCs. The receptors originated from a man between 45 and 60 years old in good health and CMV-seronegative. Both conserved end residues are part of each CDR3. A D gene is named only where the DNA matches it firmly. Clone size is stated in some rows and not others, as once, few, many or a class when expanded.

NA TRBJ2-3 TRBV2 TRBD2 TGTGCCAGCAGTAGACTAGCGGGAGCGGATACGCAGTATTTT CASSRLAGADTQYF
NA TRBJ1-1 TRBV30 NA TGTGCCTGGAGTCGGCAGGGCCCGGGGAACACTGAAGCTTTCTTT CAWSRQGPGNTEAFF
NA TRBJ1-2 TRBV9 NA TGTGCCAGCAGCCTCACGGGGGATGGCTACACCTTC CASSLTGDGYTF
few TRBJ1-6 TRBV27 NA TGTGCCAGCAGTCAAATTAATTCACCCCTCCACTTT CASSQINSPLHF
few TRBJ1-1 TRBV5-6 NA TGTGCCAGCAAGATTGACAGGTCGGCTGAAGCTTTCTTT CASKIDRSAEAFF
NA TRBJ1-3 TRBV15 TRBD1 TGTGCCACCAGCAGAGATGCGACAGGGGGAAACACCATATATTTT CATSRDATGGNTIYF
few TRBJ2-2 TRBV18 NA TGTGCCAGCTCACCAGGGAGCACCGGGGAGCTGTTTTTT CASSPGSTGELFF
NA TRBJ2-7 TRBV28 NA TGTGCCAGCAGCCGGGCCTACGAGCAGTACTTC CASSRAYEQYF
NA TRBJ2-2 TRBV15 TRBD2 TGTGCCACCAGCGGAAGAGCTAGCGGGAGCACCGGGGAGCTGTTTTTT CATSGRASGSTGELFF
NA TRBJ1-5 TRBV30 NA TGTGCCTGGAGTGAAACCAGGGCTCAGCCCCAGCATTTT CAWSETRAQPQHF
NA TRBJ1-5 TRBV28 TRBD1 TGTGCCAGCAGTTCCCGGGACAGAAAAAGCAATCAGCCCCAGCATTTT CASSSRDRKSNQPQHF
once TRBJ2-7 TRBV2 NA TGTGCCAGCACACTCTACTACGAGCAGTACTTC CASTLYYEQYF
NA TRBJ2-7 TRBV4-1 NA TGCGCCAGCAGCCAAGCAACTAGTCCAACGCTAACCTACGAGCAGTACTTC CASSQATSPTLTYEQYF
NA TRBJ2-1 TRBV6-6 TRBD2 TGTGCCAGCAACCAGCGGGAGGGCCGAGAGCAGTTCTTC CASNQREGREQFF
NA TRBJ2-2 TRBV5-1 TRBD2 TGCGCCAGCAGCTTCGGAGTAGCGGGGTCCGGGGAGCTGTTTTTT CASSFGVAGSGELFF
many TRBJ1-1 TRBV4-2 NA TGTGCCAGCAGCCAAGATATTACGGTGAACACTGAAGCTTTCTTT CASSQDITVNTEAFF
NA TRBJ2-2 TRBV7-8 TRBD1 TGTGCCAGCAGCCCCCGGACAGGGAACACCGGGGAGCTGTTTTTT CASSPRTGNTGELFF
NA TRBJ1-1 TRBV18 NA TGTGCCAGCTCACCCCTCGGGGGAGGGCGGGGGATGTTCACTGAAGCTTTCTTT CASSPLGGGRGMFTEAFF
NA TRBJ2-7 TRBV2 NA TGTGCCAGCAAAGCACCGAACAGACCCTACGAGCAGTACTTC CASKAPNRPYEQYF
NA TRBJ2-7 TRBV27 NA TGTGCCAGCCGGAGGGGCGGAAGCTCCTACGAGCAGTACTTC CASRRGGSSYEQYF
NA TRBJ1-6 TRBV6-1 NA TGTGCCAGCAGTGAAGCAGGCCCCTCCAGGGGCGGTGGTTCCCTCCACTTT CASSEAGPSRGGGSLHF
NA TRBJ2-7 TRBV25-1 NA TGTGCCAGCAGTGAACAGGGCTCCTACGAGCAGTACTTC CASSEQGSYEQYF
NA TRBJ1-5 TRBV5-1 TRBD1 TGCGCCAGCAGCGCGGGACAGGGCAATCAGCCCCAGCATTTT CASSAGQGNQPQHF
NA TRBJ2-3 TRBV11-2 NA TGTGCCACCGGGTCAGATACGCAGTATTTT CATGSDTQYF
NA TRBJ2-7 TRBV18 NA TGTGCCAGCTCACCACCGAGGGGGACGGACCTCTACGAGCAGTACTTC CASSPPRGTDLYEQYF
few TRBJ1-1 TRBV6-5 TRBD1 TGTGCCAGCAGCTTACGAAACAGGGGGAACACTGAAGCTTTCTTT CASSLRNRGNTEAFF